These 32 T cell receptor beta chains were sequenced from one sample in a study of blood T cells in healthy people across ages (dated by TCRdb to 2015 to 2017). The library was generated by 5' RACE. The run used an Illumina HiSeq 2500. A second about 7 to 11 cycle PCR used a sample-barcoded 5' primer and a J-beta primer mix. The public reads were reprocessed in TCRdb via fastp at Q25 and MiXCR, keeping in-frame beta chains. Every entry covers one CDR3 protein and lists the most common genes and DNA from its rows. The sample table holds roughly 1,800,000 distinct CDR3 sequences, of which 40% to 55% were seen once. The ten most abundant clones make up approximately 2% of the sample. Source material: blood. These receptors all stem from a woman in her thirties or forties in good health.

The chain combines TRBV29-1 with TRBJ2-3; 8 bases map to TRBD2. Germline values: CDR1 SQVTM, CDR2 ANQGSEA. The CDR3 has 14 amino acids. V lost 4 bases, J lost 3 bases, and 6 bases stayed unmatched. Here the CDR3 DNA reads TGCAGCGTTGCTCGGGGGGGCAAGACAGATACGCAGTATTTT. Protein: CSVARGGKTDTQYF.

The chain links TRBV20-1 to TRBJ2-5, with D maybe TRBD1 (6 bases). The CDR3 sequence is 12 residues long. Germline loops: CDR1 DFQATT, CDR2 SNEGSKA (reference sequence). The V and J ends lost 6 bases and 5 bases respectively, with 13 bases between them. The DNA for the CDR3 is TGCAGTGCCCTCCAAAGGGGGGAGACCCAGTACTTC. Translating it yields CSALQRGETQYF.

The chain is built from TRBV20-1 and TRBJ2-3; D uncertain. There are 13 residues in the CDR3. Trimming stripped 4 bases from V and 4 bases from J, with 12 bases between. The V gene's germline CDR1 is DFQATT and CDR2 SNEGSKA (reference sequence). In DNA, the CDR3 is TGCAGTGCTAAGATGGGTGGCCCAGATACGCAGTATTTT. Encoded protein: CSAKMGGPDTQYF.

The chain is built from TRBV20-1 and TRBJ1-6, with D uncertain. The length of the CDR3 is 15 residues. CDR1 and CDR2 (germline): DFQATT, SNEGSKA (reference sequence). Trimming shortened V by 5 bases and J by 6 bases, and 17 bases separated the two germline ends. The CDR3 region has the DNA TGCAGTGCTCCGAACGCGGGAGAGGGTAATTCACCCCTCCACTTT. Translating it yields CSAPNAGEGNSPLHF.

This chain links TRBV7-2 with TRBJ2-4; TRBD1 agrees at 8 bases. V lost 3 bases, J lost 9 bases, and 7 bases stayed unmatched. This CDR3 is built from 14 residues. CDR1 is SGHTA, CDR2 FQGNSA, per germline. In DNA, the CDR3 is TGTGCCAGCAGCTTGGCGACAGGGGCGGTCATTCAGTACTTC. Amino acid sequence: CASSLATGAVIQYF.

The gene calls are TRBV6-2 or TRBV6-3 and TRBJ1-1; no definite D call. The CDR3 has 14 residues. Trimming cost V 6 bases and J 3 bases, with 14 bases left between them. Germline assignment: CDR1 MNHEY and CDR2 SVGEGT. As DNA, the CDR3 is TGTGCCAGCAGCCTAGGAGGGTTGGACACTGAAGCTTTCTTT. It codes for CASSLGGLDTEAFF.

CDR3 sequence reads: CSARNSPRDNEQFF. The CDR3 coding sequence is TGCAGTGCTAGAAACAGCCCGAGGGACAATGAGCAGTTCTTC. The chain is built from TRBV20-1 and TRBJ2-1; TRBD2 might be the D (5 bases). The germline V gene encodes CDR1 DFQATT and CDR2 SNEGSKA (reference sequence). CDR3 length: 14 amino acids. V was pared by 2 bases and J by 5 bases, with 13 bases between.

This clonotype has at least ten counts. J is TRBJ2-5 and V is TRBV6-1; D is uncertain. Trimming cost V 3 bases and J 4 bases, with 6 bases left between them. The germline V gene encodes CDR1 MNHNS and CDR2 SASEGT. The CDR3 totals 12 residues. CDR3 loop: CASSEGLETQYF. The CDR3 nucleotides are TGTGCCAGCAGTGAGGGGTTAGAGACCCAGTACTTC.

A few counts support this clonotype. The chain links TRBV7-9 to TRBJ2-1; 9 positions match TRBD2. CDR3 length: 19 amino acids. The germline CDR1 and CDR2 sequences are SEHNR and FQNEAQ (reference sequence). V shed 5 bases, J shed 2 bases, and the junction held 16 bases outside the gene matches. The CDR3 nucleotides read TGTGCCAGCAGCCCCCTCCCCGGGGTTAGCGGGGGAACCTACAATGAGCAGTTCTTC. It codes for CASSPLPGVSGGTYNEQFF.

As DNA, the CDR3 is TGCGCCAGCAGCCCATACTATGGACAGGGACCCAATTCACCCCTCCACTTT. Translated: CASSPYYGQGPNSPLHF. This sequence joins TRBV4-1 and TRBJ1-6; 8 positions match TRBD1. J lost 7 bases, V lost 4 bases, and 12 bases had no gene match. Germline-derived CDR1 and CDR2 are MGHRA and YSYEKL. The CDR3 loop spans 17 amino acids.

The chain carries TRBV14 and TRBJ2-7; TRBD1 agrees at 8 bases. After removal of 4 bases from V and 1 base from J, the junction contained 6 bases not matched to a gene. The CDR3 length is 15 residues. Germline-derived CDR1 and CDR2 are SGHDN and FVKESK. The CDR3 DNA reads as TGTGCCAGCAGCCGTGGACAGGGAGGTTCCTACGAGCAGTACTTC. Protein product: CASSRGQGGSYEQYF.

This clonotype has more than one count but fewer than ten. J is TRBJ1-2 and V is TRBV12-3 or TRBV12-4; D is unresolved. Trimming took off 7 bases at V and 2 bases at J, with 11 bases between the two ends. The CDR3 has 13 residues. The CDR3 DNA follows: TGTGCCAGCAAGGGCCCACAGAACTATGGCTACACCTTC. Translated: CASKGPQNYGYTF.

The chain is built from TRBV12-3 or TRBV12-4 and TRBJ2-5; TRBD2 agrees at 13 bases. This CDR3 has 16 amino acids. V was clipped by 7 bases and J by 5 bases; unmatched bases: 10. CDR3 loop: CASILGLAGARETQYF. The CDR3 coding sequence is TGTGCCAGCATCCTTGGACTAGCGGGGGCCAGGGAGACCCAGTACTTC.

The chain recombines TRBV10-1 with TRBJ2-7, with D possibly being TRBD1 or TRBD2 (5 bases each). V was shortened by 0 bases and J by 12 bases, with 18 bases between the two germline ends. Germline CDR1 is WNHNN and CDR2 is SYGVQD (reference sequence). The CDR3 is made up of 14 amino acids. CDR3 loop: CASSESGDPRGRYF. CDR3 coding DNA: TGCGCCAGCAGTGAGTCGGGGGACCCCCGAGGGCGGTACTTC.

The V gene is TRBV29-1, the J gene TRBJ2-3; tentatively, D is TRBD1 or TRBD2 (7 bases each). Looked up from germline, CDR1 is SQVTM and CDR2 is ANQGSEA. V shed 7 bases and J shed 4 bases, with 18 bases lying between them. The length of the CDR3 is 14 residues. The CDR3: CSDQGGDNSDTQYF. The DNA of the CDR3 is TGCAGCGACCAGGGGGGGGATAATTCAGATACGCAGTATTTT.

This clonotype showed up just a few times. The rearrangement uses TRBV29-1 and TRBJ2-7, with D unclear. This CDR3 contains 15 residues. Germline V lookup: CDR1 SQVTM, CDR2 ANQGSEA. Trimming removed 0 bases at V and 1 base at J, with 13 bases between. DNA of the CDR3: TGCAGCGTTGAAGAAGAGACATCCGCTTCCTACGAGCAGTACTTC. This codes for CSVEEETSASYEQYF.

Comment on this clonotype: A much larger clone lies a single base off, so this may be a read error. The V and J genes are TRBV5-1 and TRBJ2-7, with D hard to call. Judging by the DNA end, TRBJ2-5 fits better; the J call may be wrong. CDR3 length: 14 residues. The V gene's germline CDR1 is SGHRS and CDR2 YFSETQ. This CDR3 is CASSLWASQETQYF. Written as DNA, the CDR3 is TGCGCCAGCAGCTTGTGGGCAAGTCAAGAGACCCAGTACTTC.

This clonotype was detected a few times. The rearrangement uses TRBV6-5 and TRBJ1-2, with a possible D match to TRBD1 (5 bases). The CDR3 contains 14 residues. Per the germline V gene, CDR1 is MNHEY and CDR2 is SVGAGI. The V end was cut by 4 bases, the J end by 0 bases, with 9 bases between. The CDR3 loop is CASSWDVSNYGYTF. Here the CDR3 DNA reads TGTGCCAGCAGTTGGGACGTTTCTAACTATGGCTACACCTTC.

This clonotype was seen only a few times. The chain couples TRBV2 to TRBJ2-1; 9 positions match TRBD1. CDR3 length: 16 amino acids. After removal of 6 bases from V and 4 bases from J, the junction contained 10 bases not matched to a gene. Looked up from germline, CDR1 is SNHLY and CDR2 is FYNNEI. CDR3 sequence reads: CASRGTGRRGYNEQFF. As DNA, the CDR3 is TGTGCCAGCAGAGGGACAGGGCGTCGGGGATACAATGAGCAGTTCTTC.

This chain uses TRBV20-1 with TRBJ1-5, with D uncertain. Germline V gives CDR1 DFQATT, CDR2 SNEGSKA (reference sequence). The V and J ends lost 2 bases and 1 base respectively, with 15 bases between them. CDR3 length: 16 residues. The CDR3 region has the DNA TGCAGTGCTAGAACTAAAGGAGGGATGAGCAATCAGCCCCAGCATTTT. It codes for CSARTKGGMSNQPQHF.

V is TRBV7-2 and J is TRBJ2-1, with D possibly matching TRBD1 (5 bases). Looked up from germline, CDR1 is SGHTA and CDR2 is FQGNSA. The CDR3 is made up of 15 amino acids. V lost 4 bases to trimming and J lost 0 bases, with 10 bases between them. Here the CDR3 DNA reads TGTGCCAGCAGCTCTCACAGGAGCTCCTACAATGAGCAGTTCTTC. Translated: CASSSHRSSYNEQFF.

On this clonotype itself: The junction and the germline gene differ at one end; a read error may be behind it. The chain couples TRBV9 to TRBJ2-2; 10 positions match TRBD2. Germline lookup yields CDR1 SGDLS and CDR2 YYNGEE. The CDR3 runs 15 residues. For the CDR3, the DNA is TGTGCCAGCAAGGCTACTAGCGGGGTATTAGGGGGGCTGTTTTTT. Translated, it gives CASKATSGVLGGLFF.

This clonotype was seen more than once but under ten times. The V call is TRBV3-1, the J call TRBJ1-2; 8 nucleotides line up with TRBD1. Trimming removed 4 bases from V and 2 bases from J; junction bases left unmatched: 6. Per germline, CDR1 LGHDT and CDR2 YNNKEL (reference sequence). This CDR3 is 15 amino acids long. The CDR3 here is CASSRGQGGNYGYTF. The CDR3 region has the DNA TGTGCCAGCAGCCGAGGACAGGGAGGAAACTATGGCTACACCTTC.

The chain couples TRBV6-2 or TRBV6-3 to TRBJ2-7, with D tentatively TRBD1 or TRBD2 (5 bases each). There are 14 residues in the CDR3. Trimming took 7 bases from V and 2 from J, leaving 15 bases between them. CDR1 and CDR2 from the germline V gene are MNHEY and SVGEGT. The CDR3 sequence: CASIWGRPTYEQYF. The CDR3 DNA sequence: TGTGCCAGCATCTGGGGACGGCCGACCTACGAGCAGTACTTC.

DNA of the CDR3: TGTGCCAGCAGTCGAAACAGGGTAGGCGAGCAGTACTTC. This encodes CASSRNRVGEQYF. J is TRBJ2-7 and V is TRBV6-5, with D possibly TRBD1 on 6 matching bases. The length of the CDR3 is 13 residues. CDR1 is MNHEY and CDR2 is SVGAGI in the germline V gene. Trimming took off 5 bases at V and 6 bases at J, with 14 bases between the two ends.

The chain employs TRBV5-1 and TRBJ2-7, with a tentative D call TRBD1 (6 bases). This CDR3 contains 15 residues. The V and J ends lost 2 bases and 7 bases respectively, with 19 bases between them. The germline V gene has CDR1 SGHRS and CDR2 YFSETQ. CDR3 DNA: TGCGCCAGCAGCTTCAGCTCACAGGGCTACAATGAGCAGTACTTC. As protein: CASSFSSQGYNEQYF.

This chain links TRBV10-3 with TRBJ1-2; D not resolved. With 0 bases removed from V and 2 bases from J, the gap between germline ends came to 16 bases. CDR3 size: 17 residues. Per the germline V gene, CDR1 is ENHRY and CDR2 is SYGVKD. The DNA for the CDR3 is TGTGCCATCAGTGAGTCGATAGGGCGTGGAGGAAACTATGGCTACACCTTC. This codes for CAISESIGRGGNYGYTF.

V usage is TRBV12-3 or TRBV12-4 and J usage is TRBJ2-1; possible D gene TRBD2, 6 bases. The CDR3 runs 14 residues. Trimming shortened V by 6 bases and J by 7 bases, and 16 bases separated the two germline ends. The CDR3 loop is CASRTGGARNEQFF. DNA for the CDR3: TGTGCCAGCAGGACCGGGGGTGCAAGAAATGAGCAGTTCTTC.

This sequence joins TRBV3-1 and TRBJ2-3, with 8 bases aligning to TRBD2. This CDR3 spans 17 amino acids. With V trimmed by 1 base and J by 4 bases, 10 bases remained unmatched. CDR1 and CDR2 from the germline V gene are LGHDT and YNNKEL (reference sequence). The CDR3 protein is CASSQGPKRGISDTQYF. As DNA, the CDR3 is TGTGCCAGCAGCCAAGGTCCGAAGCGGGGGATCTCAGATACGCAGTATTTT.

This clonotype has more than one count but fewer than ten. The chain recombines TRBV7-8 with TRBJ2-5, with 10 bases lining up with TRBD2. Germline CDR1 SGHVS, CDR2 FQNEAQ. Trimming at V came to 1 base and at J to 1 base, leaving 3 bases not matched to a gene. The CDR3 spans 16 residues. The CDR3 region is CASSLVPSGGQETQYF. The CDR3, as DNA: TGTGCCAGCAGCTTAGTTCCTAGCGGGGGCCAAGAGACCCAGTACTTC.

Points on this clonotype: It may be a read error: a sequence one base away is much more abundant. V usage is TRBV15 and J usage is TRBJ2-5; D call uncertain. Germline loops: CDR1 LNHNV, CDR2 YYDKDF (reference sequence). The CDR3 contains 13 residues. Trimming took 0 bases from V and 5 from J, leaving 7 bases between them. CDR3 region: CATSRDMGETQYF. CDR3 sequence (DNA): TGTGCCACCAGCAGAGATATGGGGGAGACCCAGTACTTC. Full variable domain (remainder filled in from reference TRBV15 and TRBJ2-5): DAMVIQNPRYQVTQFGKPVTLSCSQTLNHNVMYWYQQKSSQAPKLLFHYYDKDFNNEADTPDNFQSRRPNTSFCFLDIRSPGLGDTAMYLCATSRDMGETQYFGPGTRLLVL.

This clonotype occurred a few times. In nucleotides, the CDR3 is TGCGCCAGCAGAATGACAGGGAGGCAAGATACGCAGTATTTT. Amino acid sequence: CASRMTGRQDTQYF. The chain recombines TRBV5-1 with TRBJ2-3; weak D call: TRBD1 (7 bases). Trimming shortened V by 5 bases and J by 5 bases, and 15 bases separated the two germline ends. The CDR3 loop spans 14 amino acids. The V gene's germline CDR1 is SGHRS and CDR2 YFSETQ.